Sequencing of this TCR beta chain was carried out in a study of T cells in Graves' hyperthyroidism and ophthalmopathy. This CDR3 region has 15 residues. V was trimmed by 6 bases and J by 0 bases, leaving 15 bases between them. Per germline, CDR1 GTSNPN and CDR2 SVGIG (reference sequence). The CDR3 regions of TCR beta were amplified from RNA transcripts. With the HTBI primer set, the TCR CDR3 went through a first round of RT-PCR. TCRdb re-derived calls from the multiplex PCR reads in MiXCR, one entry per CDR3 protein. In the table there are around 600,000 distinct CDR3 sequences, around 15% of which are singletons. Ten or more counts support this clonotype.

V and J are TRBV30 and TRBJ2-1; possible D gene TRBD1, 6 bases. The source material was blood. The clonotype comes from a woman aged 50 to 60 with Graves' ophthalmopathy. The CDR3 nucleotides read TGTGCCTGCAAACCGGGACACAGCTCCTACAATGAGCAGTTCTTC. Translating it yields CACKPGHSSYNEQFF.